This TCR beta chain was obtained from a study of blood T cell repertoires in COVID-19. Across the whole study: The cDNA or gDNA used as material had been derived from T cells, B-cell-depleted T cells, or PBMCs.

The repertoire was sequenced with immunoSEQ multiplex PCR; TCRdb's copy has only in-frame clones and lacks some. The table includes some 180,000 clones, around nine tenths detected once. The V segment lost 4 bases and the J segment 3 bases; nucleotides outside the gene matches: 7. This CDR3 is 16 amino acids long. Germline V CDR1 and CDR2: SEHNR, FQNEAQ (reference sequence). The rearrangement joins TRBV7-9 to TRBJ2-5, with 11 positions matching TRBD2. The sample comprised peripheral blood. The clonotype comes from a man aged 60-69 years with active or convalescent COVID-19. CDR3: CASSSPPGLAEETQYF. The CDR3 nucleotides read TGTGCCAGCAGCTCACCACCGGGACTAGCGGAAGAGACCCAGTACTTC.